A single sample is the source of the 27 T cell receptor beta chains below, sequenced in a study of T cell responses to AZD1222 COVID-19 vaccine. Sequencing was performed with immunoSEQ multiplex PCR; in TCRdb, only in-frame clones are kept and a portion is missing. The sample consists of 150,000 or so clones, about nine tenths of them appearing once. Sequencing used peripheral blood, obtained on day 0 of AZD1222 vaccination. These receptors were collected from an adult in good health.

This clone was seen once. The chain is built from TRBV7-9 and TRBJ2-2, with 7 bases identical to TRBD1. Trimming removed 4 bases from V and 6 bases from J; junction bases left unmatched: 14. The germline CDR1 and CDR2 sequences are SEHNR and FQNEAQ (reference sequence). The length of the CDR3 is 17 residues. The DNA of the CDR3 is TGTGCCAGCAGCTCAGACCCGGGGAAGGGGGCAGCCGGGGAGCTGTTTTTT. As protein: CASSSDPGKGAAGELFF.

The chain uses TRBV4-3 and TRBJ2-1; D unclear. The CDR3 consists of 14 residues. CDR1 and CDR2 from the germline V gene are LGHNA and YSLEER. The germline V and J ends were trimmed by 4 bases and 7 bases, with 14 bases remaining between them. The chain's CDR3 is CASSLAPFNNEQFF. The CDR3 DNA is TGCGCCAGCAGCCTGGCCCCCTTTAATAATGAGCAGTTCTTC.

The V gene is TRBV7-6, the J gene TRBJ2-1; 9 bases fit TRBD2. This CDR3 is 14 amino acids long. Per germline, CDR1 SGHVS and CDR2 FNYEAQ. V dropped 5 bases and J dropped 10; count of bases not matched to a gene: 9. DNA for the CDR3: TGTGCCAGCAGCCAGGGACTAGCAAGAAGCGAGCAGTTCTTC. It codes for CASSQGLARSEQFF.

The genes are TRBV3-1 (or the pseudogene TRBV3-2) and TRBJ1-5; D not certain. Trimming left V 1 base short and J 1 base short, with 5 bases between. The CDR3 consists of 14 residues. Per germline, CDR1 LGHDT and CDR2 YNNKEL (reference sequence). The CDR3 region has the DNA TGTGCCAGCAGCCAAGGCCACAGCAATCAGCCCCAGCATTTT. Translating gives CASSQGHSNQPQHF.

This sequence joins TRBV7-9 and TRBJ1-2; D is possibly TRBD1 (5 bases). In germline, CDR1 is SEHNR, CDR2 FQNEAQ (reference sequence). The V end was cut by 2 bases, the J end by 4 bases, with 11 bases between. The CDR3 has 14 residues. The CDR3 DNA reads as TGTGCCAGCAGCTTATTAGGGACCTTCTATGGCTACACCTTC. Encoded protein: CASSLLGTFYGYTF.

The V call is TRBV28, the J call TRBJ1-5; D is uncertain. The CDR3 sequence is 13 residues long. CDR1 and CDR2 from the germline V gene are MDHEN and SYDVKM. V was cut by 3 bases and J by 7 bases, with 10 bases left in between. This CDR3 is CASSLPSVQPQHF. The CDR3 nucleotides read TGTGCCAGCAGTTTGCCCTCGGTCCAGCCCCAGCATTTT.

This clone was counted a single time. The V and J genes are TRBV19 and TRBJ2-1, with 8 bases matching TRBD1. The CDR3 is 15 amino acids. V trimming: 4 bases; J trimming: 1 base; junction bases outside the gene matches: 3. The V gene's germline CDR1 is LNHDA and CDR2 SQIVND (reference sequence). Here the CDR3 reads CASSRRTGSYNEQFF. The CDR3 nucleotides read TGTGCCAGTAGTAGAAGGACAGGGTCCTACAATGAGCAGTTCTTC.

In its sample, this clone was seen once. The chain uses TRBV7-2 and TRBJ2-2; 9 nucleotides align to TRBD2. The CDR3 totals 16 residues. Trimming at V came to 5 bases and at J to 2 bases, leaving 6 bases not matched to a gene. Per the germline V gene, CDR1 is SGHTA and CDR2 is FQGNSA. The DNA of the CDR3 is TGTGCCAGCAGCGCCTTTAGCGGGAGAAACACCGGGGAGCTGTTTTTT. This sequence encodes CASSAFSGRNTGELFF.

This chain uses TRBV7-2 with TRBJ1-5; 7 bases match TRBD1. The CDR3 spans 17 residues. Per germline, CDR1 SGHTA and CDR2 FQGNSA. Trimming cost V 2 bases and J 7 bases; bases outside gene matches: 14. CDR3 DNA: TGTGCCAGCAGCTTATACGGGAGACCCAGGGGGGGACAGCCCCAGCATTTT. This gives the protein CASSLYGRPRGGQPQHF.

The gene calls are TRBV5-1 and TRBJ1-4; D is undetermined. Trimming cost V 4 bases and J 3 bases, with 13 bases left between them. Germline V lookup: CDR1 SGHRS, CDR2 YFSETQ. The CDR3 has 15 amino acids. DNA for the CDR3: TGCGCCAGCAGCCCTGGGCAAGGGTCTAATGAAAAACTGTTTTTT. It specifies CASSPGQGSNEKLFF.

The CDR3 here is CASSLVLAAREQYF. The CDR3 coding sequence is TGTGCCAGCAGCTTAGTTCTAGCCGCCCGGGAGCAGTACTTC. The chain uses TRBV11-3 and TRBJ2-7; tentatively, D is TRBD2 (5 bases). This CDR3 region has 14 residues. Trimming stripped 1 base from V and 7 bases from J, with 14 bases between. Germline CDR1 and CDR2: SGHNT and YENEEA.

The rearrangement uses TRBV24-1 and TRBJ1-1, with 8 bases identical to TRBD1. Losses at the gene ends were 2 bases for V and 3 bases for J; bases not matched to a gene: 1. The germline gives CDR1 KGHDR, CDR2 SFDVKD. The CDR3 is 14 residues long. The CDR3 region is CATSDSDRDTEAFF. The DNA for the CDR3 is TGTGCCACCAGTGATTCGGACAGGGACACTGAAGCTTTCTTT.

The genes are TRBV7-3 and TRBJ1-3; D unresolved. The CDR3 has 13 amino acids. V shed 1 base and J shed 4 bases, with 5 bases lying between them. Germline V gene lookup returns CDR1 SGHTA and CDR2 FQGTGA. The CDR3 region is CASSLSGGNTIYF. The CDR3 DNA reads as TGTGCCAGCAGCTTAAGCGGGGGAAACACCATATATTTT.

This clone appeared a single time. In DNA, the CDR3 is TGTGCCAGCAGTCCCGGCCCTCGGGGACAAAAGTATCAGCCCCAGCATTTT. This translates into CASSPGPRGQKYQPQHF. The chain uses TRBV5-5 and TRBJ1-5; possibly TRBD1 for D (6 bases). In germline, CDR1 is SGHKS, CDR2 YYEKEE (reference sequence). V dropped 5 bases and J dropped 5 bases, with 23 bases sitting between them. This CDR3 comprises 17 residues.

The chain has TRBV7-2 and TRBJ1-3; D gene ambiguous. The CDR3 length is 15 residues. Germline loops: CDR1 SGHTA, CDR2 FQGNSA. Trimming left V 5 bases short and J 0 bases short, with 11 bases between. CDR3 residues: CASSDQVGSGNTIYF. The CDR3 nucleotides read TGTGCCAGCAGCGATCAAGTCGGCTCTGGAAACACCATATATTTT. The complete variable domain, with remaining parts taken from reference TRBV7-2 and TRBJ1-3, reads GAGVSQSPSNKVTEKGKDVELRCDPISGHTALYWYRQSLGQGLEFLIYFQGNSAPDKSGLPSDRFSAERTGGSVSTLTIQRTQQEDSAVYLCASSDQVGSGNTIYFGEGSWLTVV.

This clone was seen more than once but under ten times. The genes are TRBV20-1 and TRBJ1-2; D ambiguous. This CDR3 is built from 10 residues. Trimming shortened V by 5 bases and J by 5 bases, and 6 bases separated the two germline ends. Germline V gene data show CDR1 as DFQATT and CDR2 as SNEGSKA (reference sequence). The CDR3 is CSAFRYGYTF. The DNA for the CDR3 is TGCAGTGCTTTTCGTTATGGCTACACCTTC.

CDR3 DNA sequence: TGCGCCAGCAGCTTGGCCTGGTCAGGCCCTAACTATGGCTACACCTTC. Residues: CASSLAWSGPNYGYTF. The V gene is TRBV5-1, the J gene TRBJ1-2, with D hard to call. This CDR3 is 16 amino acids long. The V and J ends lost 0 bases and 0 bases respectively, with 12 bases between them. Germline V CDR1 and CDR2: SGHRS, YFSETQ.

The rearrangement links TRBV27 to TRBJ2-7, with 9 bases matching TRBD1. Trimming took 0 bases from V and 3 from J; bases not matched to a gene: 9. CDR1 and CDR2 from the germline V gene are MNHEY and SMNVEV (reference sequence). The CDR3 sequence is 17 residues long. The CDR3 DNA follows: TGTGCCAGCAGTTTATCTGTACCGGGACAGGGCCACTACGAGCAGTACTTC. This sequence encodes CASSLSVPGQGHYEQYF.

This clone has just a few counts. The chain carries TRBV5-5 and TRBJ1-1; D remains unclear. The V gene lost 4 bases and the J gene lost 4 bases, with 11 bases spanning the gap. The CDR3 length is 13 residues. Per germline, CDR1 SGHKS and CDR2 YYEKEE (reference sequence). The DNA for the CDR3 is TGTGCCAGCAGCAGAGGACTGCTCACTGAAGCTTTCTTT. Its translation: CASSRGLLTEAFF.

The rearrangement links TRBV7-2 to TRBJ1-5, with no clear D. V was trimmed by 6 bases and J by 4 bases, leaving 7 bases between them. CDR3 size: 12 residues. Germline CDR1 is SGHTA and CDR2 is FQGNSA. CDR3 bases: TGTGCCAGCAGGCTTGGGAATCAGCCCCAGCATTTT. Its protein product is CASRLGNQPQHF.

This clone was seen a single time. This chain joins TRBV30 and TRBJ1-6; D is perhaps TRBD1 (6 bases). V was trimmed by 1 base and J by 8 bases, leaving 15 bases between them. The germline gives CDR1 GTSNPN, CDR2 SVGIG (reference sequence). This CDR3 contains 15 residues. CDR3 bases: TGTGCCTGGAGTGGCCGGGGGGGCAGGGATTCACCCCTCCACTTT. It specifies CAWSGRGGRDSPLHF.

The chain joins TRBV2 to TRBJ2-7; 7 positions agree with TRBD1. This CDR3 comprises 14 residues. V was clipped by 6 bases and J by 4 bases; unmatched bases: 9. Germline lookup yields CDR1 SNHLY and CDR2 FYNNEI. In DNA, the CDR3 is TGTGCCAGCAGGGCGGAGACAGGGCGGTACGAGCAGTACTTC. It translates to CASRAETGRYEQYF.

The chain uses TRBV7-7 and TRBJ2-1; D assignment may be TRBD1 or TRBD2 (6 bases each). Germline loops: CDR1 SSHAT, CDR2 FNYEAQ (reference sequence). This CDR3 has 16 amino acids. V was clipped by 1 base and J by 4 bases, with 14 bases between them. The CDR3 region is CASSLVGGAAYNEQFF. For the CDR3, the DNA is TGTGCCAGCAGCTTAGTGGGGGGCGCCGCGTACAATGAGCAGTTCTTC.

DNA for the CDR3: TGTGCCAGCAGCTTAGACAGTGGGGGTCCAGTGCAGTTCTTC. Protein: CASSLDSGGPVQFF. The chain couples TRBV7-3 to TRBJ2-1; either TRBD1 or TRBD2 may supply D (5 bases each). Germline V gives CDR1 SGHTA, CDR2 FQGTGA. V was cut by 2 bases and J by 12 bases, with 17 bases left in between. This CDR3 has 14 amino acids. Complete variable domain (other parts from reference TRBV7-3 and TRBJ2-1): GAGVSQTPSNKVTEKGKYVELRCDPISGHTALYWYRQSLGQGPEFLIYFQGTGAADDSGLPNDRFFAVRPEGSVSTLKIQRTERGDSAVYLCASSLDSGGPVQFFGPGTRLTVL.

This chain links TRBV19 with TRBJ2-3; 11 nucleotides line up with TRBD2. The CDR3 runs to 16 residues. After removal of 6 bases from V and 4 bases from J, the junction contained 9 bases not matched to a gene. The germline CDR1 and CDR2 sequences are LNHDA and SQIVND (reference sequence). This chain's CDR3 is CASSTRSSGRPDTQYF. The DNA for the CDR3 is TGTGCCAGTAGCACAAGGTCTAGCGGGAGGCCAGATACGCAGTATTTT.

The chain combines TRBV6-2 or TRBV6-3 with TRBJ2-1; 10 positions agree with TRBD2. The CDR3 covers 17 residues. CDR1 is MNHEY and CDR2 is SVGEGT in the germline V gene. V trimming: 6 bases; J trimming: 6 bases; junction bases outside the gene matches: 14. The CDR3 sequence: CASSLSLAGEGGNEQFF. CDR3 DNA sequence: TGTGCCAGCAGCCTATCCCTAGCGGGGGAGGGTGGCAATGAGCAGTTCTTC.

The V gene is TRBV29-1, the J gene TRBJ1-1; the D is unclear. Per germline, CDR1 SQVTM and CDR2 ANQGSEA. The V and J ends lost 6 bases and 5 bases respectively, with 10 bases between them. The CDR3 extends over 11 amino acids. Written as DNA, the CDR3 is TGCAGCGTGATCCCCGGGACTGAAGCTTTCTTT. It codes for CSVIPGTEAFF. Combining the CDR3 with reference TRBV29-1 and TRBJ1-1 gives the whole variable domain SAVISQKPSRDICQRGTSLTIQCQVDSQVTMMFWYRQQPGQSLTLIATANQGSEATYESGFVIDKFPISRPNLTFSTLTVSNMSPEDSSIYLCSVIPGTEAFFGQGTRLTVV.